This T cell receptor beta chain was sequenced for a study of technical replicates of blood from several donors. Only in-frame clones appear in the TCRdb table, and some are missing; sequencing was by immunoSEQ multiplex PCR. The repertoire holds approximately 84,000 clones, 95% to 98% seen once, with about 0.15% in the top ten. The V gene end was trimmed by 8 bases and the J gene end by 3 bases; junction bases not matched to a gene: 15. Looked up from germline, CDR1 is SEHNR and CDR2 is FQNEAQ (reference sequence). This CDR3 comprises 17 residues. The TCR was taken from a human donor in good health. The chain recombines TRBV7-9 with TRBJ2-7; 11 bases are a match to TRBD2. The sample comprised T cells isolated from PBMCs. CDR3 residues: CASGFSPLAGDFYEQYF. The CDR3 coding sequence is TGTGCCAGCGGTTTCTCCCCACTAGCGGGAGATTTCTACGAGCAGTACTTC. The full variable domain, rest sourced from reference TRBV7-9 and TRBJ2-7, is DTGVSQNPRHKITKRGQNVTFRCDPISEHNRLYWYRQTLGQGPEFLTYFQNEAQLEKSRLLSDRFSAERPKGSFSTLEIQRTEQGDSAMYLCASGFSPLAGDFYEQYFGPGTRLTVT.